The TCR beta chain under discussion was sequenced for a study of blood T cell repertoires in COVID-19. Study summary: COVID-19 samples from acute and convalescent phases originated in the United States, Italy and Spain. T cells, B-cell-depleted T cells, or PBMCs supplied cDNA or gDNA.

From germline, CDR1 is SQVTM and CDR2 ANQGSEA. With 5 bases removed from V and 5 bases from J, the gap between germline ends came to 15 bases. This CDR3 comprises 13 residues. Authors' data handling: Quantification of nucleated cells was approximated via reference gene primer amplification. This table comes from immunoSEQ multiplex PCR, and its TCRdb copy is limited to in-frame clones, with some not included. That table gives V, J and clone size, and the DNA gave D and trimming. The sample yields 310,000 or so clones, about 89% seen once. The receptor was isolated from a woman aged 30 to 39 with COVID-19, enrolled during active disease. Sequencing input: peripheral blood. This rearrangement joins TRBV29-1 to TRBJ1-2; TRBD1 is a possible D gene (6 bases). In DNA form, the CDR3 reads TGCAGCGTTACTCGGGACACTGATTATGGCTACACCTTC. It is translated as CSVTRDTDYGYTF.